This T cell receptor beta chain stems from a study of graft-versus-host responses after intestinal transplantation (dated by TCRdb to the early 2020s). As for the study more broadly: The transplants that recipients received were multivisceral, liver-intestinal, or isolated intestinal. Graft-versus-host and host-versus-graft alloreactive T cell clones were tracked in the graft, circulation and bone marrow after intestinal transplantation using bulk TCR-beta CDR3 sequencing. Every recipient was given anti-thymocyte globulin induction, then maintenance tacrolimus and steroids for about three years. To identify alloreactive clones, pre-transplant mixed lymphocyte reaction products were sequenced and then compared with unstimulated pre-transplant donor and recipient T cells. A peak of at least 4% donor T cells among recipient peripheral blood mononuclear cells was the definition used for donor T cell macrochimerism. Rather than being sequenced by the commercial service, samples from a few later patients were sequenced in-house on an Illumina MiSeq and processed with MiXCR. A cohort of 24 intestinal transplant recipients, including one retransplant, was enrolled, and 3 patients lacking pretransplant specimens were excluded. Beyond this particular receptor, the publication reports: Conclusions were limited by the relatively low number and heterogeneity of intestinal transplant patients. GvH clones were detected in recipient bone marrow, and some appeared earlier in ileal mucosa or blood, consistent with an intestinal mucosal origin. In patients with donor T cell macrochimerism, the allografts had high GvH to HvG T cell clonal ratios. Early after transplant, declines in HvG clones were associated with peak levels of circulating GvH clones.

V loses 6 bases at its end and J loses 3 bases; junction bases beyond the gene matches: 7. The CDR3, from cysteine to phenylalanine, totals 16 residues. Only the CDR3 region is kept as DNA, spanning 48 bases read in frame from base 1. Looking up the germline V gene (reference sequence) yields CDR1 MNHEY and CDR2 SMNVEV. Libraries were made using the immunoSEQ multiplex PCR assay. In most patients, genomic DNA was isolated using the Qiagen DNeasy Blood and Tissue Kit and sent frozen to Adaptive Biotechnologies for TCR sequencing. For most patients, high-throughput TCR-beta CDR3 sequencing of genomic DNA was performed by Adaptive Biotechnologies. As for how the authors treated the data: TCR sequencing data for roughly 18 patients were retrieved from Adaptive's ImmunoSEQ software; three other patients were processed with MiXCR and VDJtools. To correct CD4 versus CD8 sorting errors, sequences present in both subsets at a frequency ratio below 5:1 were removed. CDR3 nucleotide sequences shared between donor and recipient were removed because the origin of such sequences could not be assigned. Alloreactive clones required at least 2-fold expansion over unstimulated cells and minimum CFSE-low frequency of 0.002% (template counts) or 0.001% (read counts). Mappable clones were those detected in sequenced pre-transplant spleen, lymph node, or MLR CFSE-low populations of the donor or recipient. Cumulative frequency of alloreactive clones was calculated as a percentage of all sequences weighted by copy number. In TCRdb, the immuneACCESS table is reduced to in-frame sequences with V and J assigned. These tables do not hold every clone; where another copy was compared, an unresolved V gene accounts for under half, and the others remain unexplained. D and trimming come from the DNA, and the V and J calls and clone size come from that table. This sample comprises about 120,000 clones, about 93% of them detected only once. Together, the top ten hold 0.095% to 0.15% of the sample.

Sample time point, as interpreted from the label and publication: cells obtained before transplantation from donor or recipient. CD3+CD4+ and CD3+CD8+ populations were FACS-sorted from unstimulated pre-transplant donor and recipient cells taken from spleen or lymph nodes. A remark on this clone: Its cognate antigen has yet to be identified. Within one base of it there is no much larger clone, and no base qualities were kept.

Here the sequenced sample was unstimulated CD4+ T cells sorted from spleen or lymph node cells, taken before intestinal transplant. This receptor was obtained from a human donor who received an intestinal transplant. The rearranged segments are TRBV27 and TRBJ2-3; TRBD2 matches 12 bases in the middle. The sequenced DNA: TGTGCCAGCAGATCACTTCTAGCGGGAGGGACAGATACGCAGTATTTT. Its protein reads: CASRSLLAGGTDTQYF.